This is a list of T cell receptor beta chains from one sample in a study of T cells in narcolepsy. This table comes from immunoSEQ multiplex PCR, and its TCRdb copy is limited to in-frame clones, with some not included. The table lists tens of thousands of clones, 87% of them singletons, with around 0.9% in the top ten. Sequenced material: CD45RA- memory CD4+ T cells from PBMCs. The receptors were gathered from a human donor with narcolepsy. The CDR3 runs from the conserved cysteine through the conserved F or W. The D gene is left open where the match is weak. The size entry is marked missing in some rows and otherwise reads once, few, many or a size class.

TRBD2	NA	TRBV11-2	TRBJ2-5	TGTGCCAGCAGCTTAGGGGCTAGCGGATCACAAGAGACCCAGTACTTC	CASSLGASGSQETQYF
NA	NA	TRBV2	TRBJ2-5	TGTGCCAGCAGTGGGGCCGAGGCGGAGACCCAGTACTTC	CASSGAEAETQYF
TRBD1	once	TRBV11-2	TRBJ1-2	TGTGCCAGCAGCCCCAGGACAGGGGGAGGCTACACCTTC	CASSPRTGGGYTF
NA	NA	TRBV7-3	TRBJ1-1	TGTGCCAGCAGCCGTGGACAGAACACTGAAGCTTTCTTT	CASSRGQNTEAFF
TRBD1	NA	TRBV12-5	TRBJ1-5	TGTGCTAGTGGTTTGGGGACCGGGACAGGGGGTCAGCCCCAGCATTTT	CASGLGTGTGGQPQHF
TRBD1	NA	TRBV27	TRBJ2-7	TGTGCCAGCAAAACAGGGGGCCGGCTCGAGCAGTACTTC	CASKTGGRLEQYF
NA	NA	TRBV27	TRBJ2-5	TGTGCCAGCAGTTTATATGCGCCGGGGGTCCAAGAGACCCAGTACTTC	CASSLYAPGVQETQYF
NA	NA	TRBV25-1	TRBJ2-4	TGTGCCAGCAGTGAAAGGGCAGGGGACATTCAGTACTTC	CASSERAGDIQYF
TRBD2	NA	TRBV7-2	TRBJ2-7	TGTGCCAGCAGCCCGAGACGGCTAGCGGGAGACGAGCAGTACTTC	CASSPRRLAGDEQYF
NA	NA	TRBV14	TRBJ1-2	TGTGCCAGCAGCCCCAAATGGGTGGGTGGCTACACCTTC	CASSPKWVGGYTF
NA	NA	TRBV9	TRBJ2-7	TGTGCCAGCAGCGTAACTTGGGAGCAGTACTTC	CASSVTWEQYF
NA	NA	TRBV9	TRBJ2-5	TGTGCCAGCAGCGCGGGTCTGGGGGGACTGTGGGAGACCCAGTACTTC	CASSAGLGGLWETQYF
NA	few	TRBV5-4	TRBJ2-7	TGTGCCAGCAGCTCCACCGGGGGACACTCCTACGAGCAGTACTTC	CASSSTGGHSYEQYF
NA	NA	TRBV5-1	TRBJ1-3	TGCGCCAGCAGCCTAATGGACACCAGAGACACCATATATTTT	CASSLMDTRDTIYF
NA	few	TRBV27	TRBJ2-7	TGTGCCAGCAGTTTGAAGGGCTCAGGGGCGTACGAGCAGTACTTC	CASSLKGSGAYEQYF
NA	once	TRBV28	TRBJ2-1	TGTGCCAGCACCATCCCACTCCGGGTGAATGAGCAGTTCTTC	CASTIPLRVNEQFF
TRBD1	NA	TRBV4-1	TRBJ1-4	TGCGCCAGCAGTCTTCAGCTTACAGGGGGCGAAAAACTGTTTTTT	CASSLQLTGGEKLFF
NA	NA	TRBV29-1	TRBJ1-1	TGCAGCGTTGGCAGGGACCCCCTCATGAACACTGAAGCTTTCTTT	CSVGRDPLMNTEAFF
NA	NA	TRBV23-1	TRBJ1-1	TGCGCCAGCAGTCAACACCACTACACTGAAGCTTTCTTT	CASSQHHYTEAFF
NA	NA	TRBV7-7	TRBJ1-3	TGTGCCAGCAGCTTAGGGGAAGGCTCTGGAAACACCATATATTTT	CASSLGEGSGNTIYF
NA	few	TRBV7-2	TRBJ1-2	TGTGCCAGCAGCTTGCGGACTTATGGCTACACCTTC	CASSLRTYGYTF
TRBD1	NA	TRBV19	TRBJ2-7	TGTGCCAGTAGGAAAGACAGGGGCCACGAGCAGTACTTC	CASRKDRGHEQYF
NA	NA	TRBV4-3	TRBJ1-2	TGCGCCAGCAGCCATACCCGGGGGGGCAAATTTCATGGCTACACCTTC	CASSHTRGGKFHGYTF
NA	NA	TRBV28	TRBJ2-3	TGTGCCAGCAGTTCTGGACAGTCTCCAGATACGCAGTATTTT	CASSSGQSPDTQYF
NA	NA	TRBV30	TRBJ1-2	TGTGCCTGGAGTACGCTCGCCTATGGCTACACCTTC	CAWSTLAYGYTF
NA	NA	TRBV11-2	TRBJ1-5	TGTGCCAGCAGCTTAGGGGCCAGGGAAAATCAGCCCCAGCATTTT	CASSLGARENQPQHF
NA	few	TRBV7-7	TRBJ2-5	TGTGCTAGCAGCTCACTACCGGGACCGCAAGAGACCCAGTACTTC	CASSSLPGPQETQYF
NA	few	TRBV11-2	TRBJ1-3	TGTGCCAGCGGAGCGGGGGGGTTTGGAAACACCATATATTTT	CASGAGGFGNTIYF
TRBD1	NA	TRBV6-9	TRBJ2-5	TGTGCAGACAGGGTAGGAGAGACCCAGTACTTC	CADRVGETQYF
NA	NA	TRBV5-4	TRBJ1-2	TGTGCCAGCAGCTTGAATGGCGTGGTCTATGGCTACACCTTC	CASSLNGVVYGYTF
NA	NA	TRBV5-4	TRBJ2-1	TGTGCCAGCAGCTTGGGGCCTAGTGGCAACGCCTACAATGAGCAGTTCTTC	CASSLGPSGNAYNEQFF
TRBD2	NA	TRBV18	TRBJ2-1	TGTGCCAGCTCACCAGGTGGAGCGAGCGGGGGGGTAGGTGAGCAGTTCTTC	CASSPGGASGGVGEQFF
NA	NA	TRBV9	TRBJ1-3	TGTGCCAGCAGCGTAGCGGGACAAACTGGAAACACCATATATTTT	CASSVAGQTGNTIYF
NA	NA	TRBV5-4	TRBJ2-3	TGTGCCAGCAGCTCCGCCGGGACACGTAGCACAGATACGCAGTATTTT	CASSSAGTRSTDTQYF
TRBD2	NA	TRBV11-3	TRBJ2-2	TGTGCCAGCAGCTTGGGTAGCGGGAGTTTTGTCGGGGAGCTGTTTTTT	CASSLGSGSFVGELFF
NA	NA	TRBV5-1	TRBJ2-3	TGCGCCAGCAGCTTGTCTAATCACAACACAGATACGCAGTATTTT	CASSLSNHNTDTQYF
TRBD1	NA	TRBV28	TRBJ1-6	TGTGCCACTTCCCCGGCAGGGGGTTATAATTCACCCCTCCACTTT	CATSPAGGYNSPLHF
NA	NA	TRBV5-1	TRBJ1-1	TGCGCCAGCAGCTTGGAGGGAGGGGCTTTCTTT	CASSLEGGAFF
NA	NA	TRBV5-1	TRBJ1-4	TGCGCCAGCAGCTTGGTGGGGGCCCCTAATGAAAAACTGTTTTTT	CASSLVGAPNEKLFF
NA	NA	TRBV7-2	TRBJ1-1	TGTGCCAGCAGGTTAACAGGGATCTCTGAAGCTTTCTTT	CASRLTGISEAFF
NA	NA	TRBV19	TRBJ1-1	TGTGCCAGTAGTTGGAAGCAGGGCAGTGAAGCTTTCTTT	CASSWKQGSEAFF
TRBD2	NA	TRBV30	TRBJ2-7	TGTGCCTGGAGGATCCCCGGGACTAGCTCCTACGAGCAGTACTTC	CAWRIPGTSSYEQYF